Listed here are 29 T cell receptor beta chains from one sample, sequenced in a study of blood T cell repertoires in COVID-19. Clones were sequenced by immunoSEQ multiplex PCR, and TCRdb holds only the in-frame ones, with some missing. The sample lists 150,000 or so clones, roughly four fifths occurring once. Sequencing used peripheral blood. The receptors were sampled from an elderly woman with acute or convalescent COVID-19.

The chain couples TRBV4-3 to TRBJ1-1, with a possible D match to TRBD1 (5 bases). The CDR3 totals 17 residues. The germline V gene has CDR1 LGHNA and CDR2 YSLEER. Trimming pared 0 bases from V and 7 bases from J, leaving 21 bases between. CDR3 amino acids: CASSQDRIGGRRDEAFF. In DNA form, the CDR3 reads TGCGCCAGCAGCCAAGATAGAATCGGGGGAAGGCGTGATGAAGCTTTCTTT.

The CDR3 sequence: CATSRDGGGATYEQYF. CDR3 coding DNA: TGTGCCACCAGCAGAGACGGAGGGGGCGCGACCTACGAGCAGTACTTC. The V call is TRBV15, the J call TRBJ2-7; D possibly corresponds to TRBD1 (7 bases). The germline V gene has CDR1 LNHNV and CDR2 YYDKDF (reference sequence). Between the trimmed V and J ends, which lost 0 bases and 2 bases, there was a span of 14 bases. This CDR3 has 16 amino acids.

The chain joins TRBV7-3 to TRBJ2-2, with D tentatively TRBD2 (6 bases). The germline V gene encodes CDR1 SGHTA and CDR2 FQGTGA. The CDR3 is made up of 16 amino acids. The V end lost 2 bases, the J end lost 2 bases, and 12 bases lay between the germline ends. The DNA for the CDR3 is TGTGCCAGCAGCTTACGCGCGGGGACCAACACCGGGGAGCTGTTTTTT. Its translation: CASSLRAGTNTGELFF.

The chain carries TRBV19 and TRBJ1-1, with D perhaps TRBD1 (5 bases). CDR1 is LNHDA and CDR2 is SQIVND in the germline V gene (reference sequence). The V gene lost 4 bases and the J gene lost 7 bases, with 19 bases spanning the gap. The CDR3 length is 15 residues. CDR3 protein: CASSTTDTTADEAFF. The CDR3 coding sequence is TGTGCCAGTAGTACAACGGACACGACGGCGGATGAAGCTTTCTTT. The whole variable domain, filled in from reference TRBV19 and TRBJ1-1, reads DGGITQSPKYLFRKEGQNVTLSCEQNLNHDAMYWYRQDPGQGLRLIYYSQIVNDFQKGDIAEGYSVSREKKESFPLTVTSAQKNPTAFYLCASSTTDTTADEAFFGQGTRLTVV.

The chain joins TRBV3-1 (or the pseudogene TRBV3-2) to TRBJ1-6; unclear D gene. The CDR3 is 13 residues long. Trimming cost V 1 base and J 9 bases, with 7 bases left between them. CDR1 is LGHDT and CDR2 is YNNKEL in the germline V gene (reference sequence). The CDR3 protein is CASSQGEASPLHF. In DNA form, the CDR3 reads TGTGCCAGCAGCCAAGGAGAGGCTTCACCCCTCCACTTT.

The V gene is TRBV3-1 (or the pseudogene TRBV3-2), the J gene TRBJ1-5; perhaps TRBD1 as D (5 bases). The V gene lost 1 base and the J gene lost 0 bases, with 13 bases spanning the gap. This CDR3 comprises 17 residues. CDR1 and CDR2 (germline): LGHDT, YNNKEL (reference sequence). The CDR3 reads CASSQVWGGDSNQPQHF. The CDR3 region has the DNA TGTGCCAGCAGCCAAGTTTGGGGGGGGGATAGCAATCAGCCCCAGCATTTT.

V usage is TRBV5-4 and J usage is TRBJ2-3; 9 bases fit TRBD2. Germline V gene lookup returns CDR1 SGHNT and CDR2 YYREEE (reference sequence). The CDR3 has 14 amino acids. Trimming at V came to 7 bases and at J to 1 base, leaving 4 bases not matched to a gene. CDR3 amino acids: CASSAGGGTDTQYF. DNA for the CDR3: TGTGCCAGCTCGGCGGGGGGGGGCACAGATACGCAGTATTTT.

This clone came up a few times. The chain recombines TRBV5-1 with TRBJ1-5; 8 positions agree with TRBD1. The CDR3 has 14 residues. Per germline, CDR1 SGHRS and CDR2 YFSETQ. V was pared by 1 base and J by 7 bases, with 4 bases of the junction left unmatched. The CDR3 reads CASSLQGAGQPQHF. CDR3 sequence (DNA): TGCGCCAGCAGCTTGCAGGGGGCTGGGCAGCCCCAGCATTTT.

This chain joins TRBV2 and TRBJ1-1; TRBD1 might be the D (6 bases). Trimming removed 6 bases at V and 1 base at J, with 12 bases between. Germline CDR1 is SNHLY and CDR2 is FYNNEI. The CDR3 covers 14 residues. The CDR3 nucleotides are TGTGCCAGCAGGGTCAGGGGAAGGAACACTGAAGCTTTCTTT. It yields the protein CASRVRGRNTEAFF. Combining the CDR3 with reference TRBV2 and TRBJ1-1 gives the whole variable domain EPEVTQTPSHQVTQMGQEVILRCVPISNHLYFYWYRQILGQKVEFLVSFYNNEISEKSEIFDDQFSVERPDGSNFTLKIRSTKLEDSAMYFCASRVRGRNTEAFFGQGTRLTVV.

The chain employs TRBV18 and TRBJ1-1, with D perhaps TRBD1 (5 bases). The CDR3 spans 15 residues. The germline V gene has CDR1 KGHSH and CDR2 LQKENI. Trimming took off 3 bases at V and 5 bases at J, with 16 bases between the two ends. The CDR3: CASSPARGVGTEAFF. CDR3 nucleotides: TGTGCCAGCTCACCGGCCCGGGGGGTGGGGACTGAAGCTTTCTTT.

The chain combines TRBV5-5 with TRBJ2-5; tentative D call: TRBD1 (6 bases). Per germline, CDR1 SGHKS and CDR2 YYEKEE (reference sequence). This CDR3 is built from 14 residues. V was clipped by 4 bases and J by 2 bases, with 12 bases between them. CDR3 coding DNA: TGTGCCAGCAGCCTCCGGACAGCGCAAGAGACCCAGTACTTC. Translation: CASSLRTAQETQYF.

This clone was seen a few times. J is TRBJ1-3 and V is TRBV9; the match to TRBD1 covers 11 bases. V gave up 4 bases and J gave up 4 bases; unmatched junction bases: 13. The germline CDR1 and CDR2 sequences are SGDLS and YYNGEE. This CDR3 region has 18 residues. CDR3 DNA: TGTGCCAGCAGCCTTTGGGACAGGGGGGACTCTGCGGGAAACACCATATATTTT. Protein product: CASSLWDRGDSAGNTIYF.

This clone was found a few times. The chain joins TRBV5-6 to TRBJ1-4; 8 nucleotides align to TRBD1. The CDR3 contains 15 residues. The germline CDR1 and CDR2 sequences are SGHDT and YYEEEE. V trimming: 6 bases; J trimming: 10 bases; junction bases outside the gene matches: 14. CDR3 sequence (DNA): TGTGCCAGCATCTCGAGGACAGGGAACTTAGGAAAACTGTTTTTT. As protein: CASISRTGNLGKLFF.

This sequence joins TRBV30 and TRBJ1-1; D gene uncertain. V lost 1 base, J lost 3 bases, and 6 bases lay in between. Germline V gene data show CDR1 as GTSNPN and CDR2 as SVGIG (reference sequence). CDR3 size: 12 residues. CDR3 nucleotide sequence: TGTGCCTGGAGTGACAGCTACACTGAAGCTTTCTTT. Protein sequence: CAWSDSYTEAFF.

This clone was observed once. Within the sample, other DNA sequences also encode this same CDR3. The chain recombines TRBV9 with TRBJ1-4; 10 positions match TRBD1. This CDR3 is 14 amino acids long. Germline V gene sequence: CDR1 SGDLS, CDR2 YYNGEE. V trimming: 2 bases; J trimming: 8 bases; junction bases outside the gene matches: 3. The CDR3 region is CASSVGQGGEKLFF. As DNA, the CDR3 is TGTGCCAGCAGCGTTGGACAGGGGGGGGAAAAACTGTTTTTT. Looking up the rest from reference TRBV9 and TRBJ1-4 gives the full variable domain: DSGVTQTPKHLITATGQRVTLRCSPRSGDLSVYWYQQSLDQGLQFLIQYYNGEERAKGNILERFSAQQFPDLHSELNLSSLELGDSALYFCASSVGQGGEKLFFGSGTQLSVL.

The chain recombines TRBV6-2 or TRBV6-3 with TRBJ1-1; 8 bases match TRBD1. The CDR3 totals 14 residues. The V gene end was trimmed by 7 bases and the J gene end by 4 bases; junction bases not matched to a gene: 8. The germline V gene has CDR1 MNHEY and CDR2 SVGEGT. This CDR3 reads CASTPGGSGTEAFF. The CDR3 nucleotides are TGTGCCAGCACCCCAGGGGGCTCGGGCACTGAAGCTTTCTTT.

This chain uses TRBV21-1 with TRBJ1-2; TRBD1, as called in the table, went unchecked against the DNA. TRBV21-1 counts as a pseudogene. The CDR3 is made up of 16 amino acids. Here the CDR3 DNA reads TGTGCCAGCAGCAAGCGGTTCAGGGGGGTTGGCTTCGGGGTTGGCTTC. Amino acid sequence: CASSKRFRGVGFGVGF.

The rearrangement uses TRBV3-1 (or the pseudogene TRBV3-2) and TRBJ1-2; 10 nucleotides agree with TRBD1. Germline V gene lookup returns CDR1 LGHDT and CDR2 YNNKEL (reference sequence). V gave up 4 bases and J gave up 5 bases; unmatched junction bases: 10. This CDR3 has 16 residues. The CDR3 reads CASSLGTGVCRYGYTF. For the CDR3, the DNA is TGTGCCAGCAGCCTCGGGACAGGGGTCTGTCGGTATGGCTACACCTTC.

This chain joins TRBV4-1 and TRBJ2-1; 10 nucleotides line up with TRBD2. Germline V lookup: CDR1 MGHRA, CDR2 YSYEKL. The CDR3 runs to 17 residues. V lost 0 bases and J lost 3; bases outside the gene matches: 5. This CDR3 reads CASSQEFSGGYYNEQFF. The CDR3 DNA reads TGCGCCAGCAGCCAAGAATTTAGCGGGGGGTACTACAATGAGCAGTTCTTC.

This clone was detected a few times. The chain combines TRBV11-3 with TRBJ2-1; D is uncertain. Per germline, CDR1 SGHNT and CDR2 YENEEA. V was trimmed by 1 base and J by 9 bases, leaving 13 bases between them. The length of the CDR3 is 14 residues. CDR3 amino acids: CASSLVAGFGEQFF. CDR3 in DNA: TGTGCCAGCAGCTTAGTAGCCGGGTTCGGTGAGCAGTTCTTC.

In the case of this clone: The same CDR3 can be traced to other DNA sequences in this sample. The chain has TRBV7-9 and TRBJ2-7; 7 bases are a match to TRBD2. The J segment lost 5 bases and the V segment lost 3 bases, leaving 7 bases of the junction unmatched. Germline values: CDR1 SEHNR, CDR2 FQNEAQ (reference sequence). The CDR3 is 14 residues long. The CDR3 nucleotides read TGTGCCAGCAGCTTGGGCCGGGGGGAGGACGAGCAGTACTTC. It yields the protein CASSLGRGEDEQYF.

The J gene is TRBJ1-5, the V gene TRBV27; TRBD1 aligns across 7 bases. J was trimmed by 3 bases and V by 0 bases; bases with no gene match: 5. The germline gives CDR1 MNHEY, CDR2 SMNVEV (reference sequence). This CDR3 region has 16 residues. The DNA for the CDR3 is TGTGCCAGCAGTTTATCGGCCAGGGGGTTCAATCAGCCCCAGCATTTT. Translation gives CASSLSARGFNQPQHF.

This clone has a handful of counts. This chain links TRBV6-5 with TRBJ1-1; 8 bases fit TRBD1. Trimming cost V 8 bases and J 7 bases; bases outside gene matches: 12. CDR1 is MNHEY and CDR2 is SVGAGI in the germline V gene. The CDR3 runs 14 residues. Here the CDR3 reads CASFKRQGYGEAFF. The CDR3 nucleotides are TGTGCCAGCTTCAAAAGACAGGGGTACGGTGAAGCTTTCTTT.

The CDR3 sequence: CASSYSGTGRGELFF. The CDR3 DNA sequence: TGTGCCAGCAGTTACTCCGGGACAGGGCGAGGGGAACTGTTTTTT. J is TRBJ1-4 and V is TRBV6-5; 9 bases match TRBD1. The germline V gene encodes CDR1 MNHEY and CDR2 SVGAGI. V lost 0 bases to trimming and J lost 12 bases; unmatched junction nucleotides: 8. This CDR3 contains 15 residues.

The chain links TRBV7-9 to TRBJ2-5, with D perhaps matching TRBD1 (5 bases). Trimming left V 0 bases short and J 0 bases short, with 8 bases between. This CDR3 contains 15 residues. Per germline, CDR1 SEHNR and CDR2 FQNEAQ (reference sequence). Here the CDR3 reads CASSLAQGNQETQYF. The CDR3 bases are TGTGCCAGCAGCTTAGCCCAGGGAAACCAAGAGACCCAGTACTTC.

The V and J genes are TRBV6-5 and TRBJ1-1, with a weak D call TRBD1 (5 bases). Trimming left V 0 bases short and J 4 bases short, with 12 bases between. Per the germline V gene, CDR1 is MNHEY and CDR2 is SVGAGI. The CDR3 runs to 15 residues. CDR3 nucleotides: TGTGCCAGCAGTTACTCACAGCCCCAGGGCACTGAAGCTTTCTTT. Residues: CASSYSQPQGTEAFF.

This chain joins TRBV18 and TRBJ1-2; D is ambiguous. V lost 0 bases and J lost 8, with 10 bases in between. CDR1 KGHSH and CDR2 LQKENI come from the germline V gene. The CDR3 sequence is 13 residues long. CDR3 nucleotides: TGTGCCAGCTCACCACCGAGGAGGAGCGGCTACACCTTC. This codes for CASSPPRRSGYTF.

This clone has only a few counts. In DNA form, the CDR3 reads TGCGCCAGCAGTGTGACAGGTCGGACCGGGGAGCTGTTTTTT. This sequence encodes CASSVTGRTGELFF. The V call is TRBV5-1, the J call TRBJ2-2; D possibly corresponds to TRBD1 (6 bases). Trimming shortened V by 5 bases and J by 5 bases, and 13 bases separated the two germline ends. This CDR3 contains 14 residues. Germline values: CDR1 SGHRS, CDR2 YFSETQ.

This chain connects TRBV7-9 to TRBJ1-3; weak D call: TRBD1 (6 bases). The V end lost 2 bases, the J end lost 0 bases, and 14 bases lay between the germline ends. Germline values: CDR1 SEHNR, CDR2 FQNEAQ (reference sequence). The CDR3 sequence is 17 residues long. CDR3 protein: CASSLLTGSSSGNTIYF. In DNA, the CDR3 is TGTGCCAGCAGCTTACTAACAGGGTCATCCTCTGGAAACACCATATATTTT. The entire variable domain, with the rest obtained from reference TRBV7-9 and TRBJ1-3, is as follows: DTGVSQNPRHKITKRGQNVTFRCDPISEHNRLYWYRQTLGQGPEFLTYFQNEAQLEKSRLLSDRFSAERPKGSFSTLEIQRTEQGDSAMYLCASSLLTGSSSGNTIYFGEGSWLTVV.